A single sample gave rise to the 24 T cell receptor beta chains below, sequenced in a study of T cells in Graves' hyperthyroidism and ophthalmopathy. Amplified TCR beta CDR3 regions came from RNA transcripts. RT-PCR in the first round (using the HTBI primer set) targeted the TCR CDR3. MiXCR, applied by TCRdb to the multiplex PCR reads, yields one record per CDR3 protein. Of fewer than 800,000 distinct CDR3 sequences listed, roughly 15% are singletons. The sample was blood. The source of these receptors is a young man with Graves' hyperthyroidism.

This clonotype was detected only a few times. The rearrangement joins TRBV3-1 to TRBJ1-2, with D tentatively TRBD1 (6 bases). Trimming removed 1 base at V and 0 bases at J, with 6 bases between. Germline loops: CDR1 LGHDT, CDR2 YNNKEL (reference sequence). The CDR3 has 14 residues. The CDR3 loop reads CASSQGTANYGYTF. The DNA for the CDR3 is TGTGCCAGCAGCCAAGGGACAGCTAACTATGGCTACACCTTC.

This clonotype was detected ten times or more. The chain couples TRBV28 to TRBJ2-5; 7 bases align to TRBD2. Germline values: CDR1 MDHEN, CDR2 SYDVKM. The V segment lost 11 bases and the J segment 2 bases; nucleotides outside the gene matches: 11. This CDR3 spans 14 amino acids. Here the CDR3 reads CAAPTSCLQETQYF. CDR3 bases: TGTGCCGCCCCGACTAGCTGCTTACAAGAGACCCAGTACTTC.

This clonotype was counted many times. The chain joins TRBV28 to TRBJ1-2; 7 positions agree with TRBD1. Germline CDR1 and CDR2: MDHEN and SYDVKM. V gave up 0 bases and J gave up 4 bases; unmatched junction bases: 2. This CDR3 is built from 14 residues. The CDR3 sequence: CASSLWGQLYGYTF. CDR3 nucleotide sequence: TGTGCCAGCAGTTTATGGGGACAGCTCTATGGCTACACCTTC.

This clonotype has at least ten counts. The V call is TRBV2, the J call TRBJ2-3, with D hard to call. The V gene lost 8 bases and the J gene lost 7 bases, with 25 bases spanning the gap. The CDR3 covers 16 residues. Germline CDR1 reads SNHLY; CDR2 reads FYNNEI. The CDR3, as DNA: TGTGCCAGCGGAGTACTTACTATCCGTCTTGGGAATACGCAGTATTTT. This gives the protein CASGVLTIRLGNTQYF.

At least ten counts were recorded for this clonotype. The gene calls are TRBV12-3 or TRBV12-4 and TRBJ1-2; D ambiguous. The CDR3 has 19 residues. V shed 6 bases and J shed 4 bases, with 30 bases lying between them. Here the CDR3 DNA reads TGTGCCAGCAGCCGACCGGTTCTACGTGGGCAGCAGGCGATCTATGGCTACACCTTC. Its protein is CASSRPVLRGQQAIYGYTF.

CDR3 protein: CSARLSGNTIYF. The CDR3 nucleotides read TGCAGCGCTCGGCTCTCTGGAAACACCATATATTTT. The chain couples TRBV29-1 to TRBJ1-3; D remains unclear. The CDR3 is 12 amino acids. Trimming left V 7 bases short and J 0 bases short, with 7 bases between. CDR1 SQVTM and CDR2 ANQGSEA come from the germline V gene.

The chain employs TRBV4-1 and TRBJ2-2; TRBD1 matches 12 bases. There are 17 residues in the CDR3. CDR1 is MGHRA and CDR2 is YSYEKL in the germline V gene. J was trimmed by 5 bases and V by 0 bases; bases with no gene match: 4. CDR3 in DNA: TGCGCCAGCAGCCAAGAGGGACAGGGGGCCTCGACCGGGGAGCTGTTTTTT. It is translated as CASSQEGQGASTGELFF.

The chain combines TRBV20-1 with TRBJ2-3; 7 nucleotides agree with TRBD1. V shed 4 bases, J shed 5 bases, and the junction held 3 bases outside the gene matches. CDR3 length: 12 residues. CDR1 DFQATT and CDR2 SNEGSKA come from the germline V gene (reference sequence). CDR3 region: CSATTGRDTQYF. As DNA, the CDR3 is TGCAGTGCTACGACAGGGCGAGATACGCAGTATTTT.

This clonotype was counted ten times or more. V and J are TRBV30 and TRBJ2-5, with D tentatively TRBD2 (6 bases). Germline V gene lookup returns CDR1 GTSNPN and CDR2 SVGIG (reference sequence). V shed 2 bases and J shed 5 bases, with 12 bases lying between them. CDR3 length: 13 amino acids. CDR3 DNA: TGTGCCTGGAGTCCCCTAGCGAGGGAGACCCAGTACTTC. This gives the protein CAWSPLARETQYF. Variable domain in full (rest from reference TRBV30 and TRBJ2-5): SQTIHQWPATLVQPVGSPLSLECTVEGTSNPNLYWYRQAAGRGLQLLFYSVGIGQISSEVPQNLSASRPQDRQFILSSKKLLLSDSGFYLCAWSPLARETQYFGPGTRLLVL.

This clonotype was recorded at least ten times. The chain recombines TRBV28 with TRBJ2-1; no clear D. V lost 2 bases and J lost 4, with 9 bases in between. Germline V gene data show CDR1 as MDHEN and CDR2 as SYDVKM. This CDR3 comprises 14 residues. CDR3 DNA sequence: TGTGCCAGCAGTTTAAGCCTGCTGTACAATGAGCAGTTCTTC. It encodes CASSLSLLYNEQFF.

This clonotype was picked up many times. The V call is TRBV28, the J call TRBJ2-7; D may be TRBD2 (5 bases). Between the trimmed V and J ends, which lost 2 bases and 1 base, there was a span of 12 bases. The CDR3 has 15 residues. Germline CDR1 and CDR2: MDHEN and SYDVKM. CDR3 sequence: CASSLGGSWSYEQYF. In nucleotides, the CDR3 is TGTGCCAGCAGTTTAGGTGGGAGTTGGTCCTACGAGCAGTACTTC.

This clonotype came up many times. The rearrangement uses TRBV3-1 and TRBJ2-3, with D uncertain. The germline V and J ends were trimmed by 4 bases and 2 bases, with 13 bases remaining between them. Germline V gene lookup returns CDR1 LGHDT and CDR2 YNNKEL (reference sequence). The CDR3 consists of 15 residues. The CDR3 DNA sequence: TGTGCCAGCAGCCCCGAGGCAGCATTCACAGATACGCAGTATTTT. It translates to CASSPEAAFTDTQYF.

This clonotype occurred a few times. The rearrangement uses TRBV18 and TRBJ2-1; TRBD2 aligns across 11 bases. Trimming at V came to 3 bases and at J to 9 bases, leaving 10 bases not matched to a gene. CDR1 is KGHSH and CDR2 is LQKENI in the germline V gene. This CDR3 region has 16 residues. In nucleotides, the CDR3 is TGTGCCAGCTCACCGGTCCGACTAGCGGGAATGAGTGAGCAGTTCTTC. Amino acids: CASSPVRLAGMSEQFF.

The sample holds many counts of this clonotype. This sequence joins TRBV12-3 or TRBV12-4 and TRBJ1-6; 9 nucleotides agree with TRBD1. The CDR3 is 15 amino acids. The V segment lost 6 bases and the J segment 5 bases; nucleotides outside the gene matches: 5. CDR3 region: CASSSGQGNNSPLHF. As DNA, the CDR3 is TGTGCCAGCAGCTCTGGACAGGGGAATAATTCACCCCTCCACTTT.

There are many counts of this clonotype. The V and J genes are TRBV12-5 and TRBJ2-7; 7 nucleotides line up with TRBD1. The length of the CDR3 is 11 residues. Germline-derived CDR1 and CDR2 are LGHNT and FRNRAP. V lost 9 bases, J lost 6 bases, and 5 bases stayed unmatched. CDR3 region: CASHRGGEQYF. CDR3 in DNA: TGTGCTAGCCACAGGGGCGGCGAGCAGTACTTC.

This clonotype was picked up a small number of times. The V gene is TRBV12-3 or TRBV12-4, the J gene TRBJ2-7; no reliable D call. This CDR3 is 16 amino acids long. Trimming shortened V by 6 bases and J by 0 bases, and 18 bases separated the two germline ends. CDR3 bases: TGTGCCAGCAGCTCGGGCCAGACCTCTCCCTCCTACGAGCAGTACTTC. It encodes CASSSGQTSPSYEQYF.

V is TRBV9 and J is TRBJ1-3; 9 nucleotides line up with TRBD1. After removal of 6 bases from V and 4 bases from J, the junction contained 5 bases not matched to a gene. From germline, CDR1 is SGDLS and CDR2 YYNGEE. CDR3 size: 14 residues. CDR3 nucleotide sequence: TGTGCCAGCAACACCGGGACAGGGGGAAACACCATATATTTT. It is translated as CASNTGTGGNTIYF.

Many counts were recorded for this clonotype. The genes are TRBV28 and TRBJ1-6; D remains unclear. CDR1 and CDR2 from the germline V gene are MDHEN and SYDVKM. The V and J ends lost 4 bases and 0 bases respectively, with 10 bases between them. The CDR3 spans 16 residues. The CDR3 sequence is CASSWPLNSYNSPLHF. CDR3 bases: TGTGCCAGCAGTTGGCCCCTAAACTCCTATAATTCACCCCTCCACTTT. Together with reference TRBV28 and TRBJ1-6, the CDR3 gives the full variable domain: DVKVTQSSRYLVKRTGEKVFLECVQDMDHENMFWYRQDPGLGLRLIYFSYDVKMKEKGDIPEGYSVSREKKERFSLILESASTNQTSMYLCASSWPLNSYNSPLHFGNGTRLTVT.

There are many counts of this clonotype. The rearrangement joins TRBV7-9 to TRBJ2-7; the match to TRBD1 covers 8 bases. The V gene's germline CDR1 is SEHNR and CDR2 FQNEAQ (reference sequence). The CDR3 is 13 residues long. V lost 7 bases to trimming and J lost 7 bases; unmatched junction nucleotides: 9. CDR3 in DNA: TGTGCCAGCAATCTCCAGGGGGCGCGGGAGCAGTACTTC. As protein: CASNLQGAREQYF. Complete variable domain (other parts from reference TRBV7-9 and TRBJ2-7): DTGVSQNPRHKITKRGQNVTFRCDPISEHNRLYWYRQTLGQGPEFLTYFQNEAQLEKSRLLSDRFSAERPKGSFSTLEIQRTEQGDSAMYLCASNLQGAREQYFGPGTRLTVT.

V gene TRBV4-3 combines with J gene TRBJ2-2, with D unresolved. Germline V CDR1 and CDR2: LGHNA, YSLEER. V was shortened by 1 base and J by 6 bases, with 12 bases between the two germline ends. The CDR3 spans 15 residues. This CDR3 reads CASSQVGDGAGELFF. DNA for the CDR3: TGCGCCAGCAGCCAAGTTGGGGATGGTGCCGGGGAGCTGTTTTTT.

This clonotype was found many times. The rearrangement uses TRBV7-9 and TRBJ2-3, with 7 positions matching TRBD2. Germline V lookup: CDR1 SEHNR, CDR2 FQNEAQ (reference sequence). The CDR3 spans 13 residues. V gave up 11 bases and J gave up 2 bases; unmatched junction bases: 7. As DNA, the CDR3 is TGTGCCTCCGCTAGCGGCCCCACAGATACGCAGTATTTT. This translates into CASASGPTDTQYF.

There are many counts of this clonotype. The genes are TRBV28 and TRBJ2-1, with D tentatively TRBD1 or TRBD2 (7 bases each). Trimming took off 3 bases at V and 0 bases at J, with 12 bases between the two ends. Germline CDR1 MDHEN, CDR2 SYDVKM. This CDR3 contains 16 residues. The CDR3 loop is CASSLGGTASYNEQFF. The CDR3 DNA sequence: TGTGCCAGCAGTTTGGGGGGGACAGCCTCCTACAATGAGCAGTTCTTC. The variable domain in full, completed from reference TRBV28 and TRBJ2-1, reads DVKVTQSSRYLVKRTGEKVFLECVQDMDHENMFWYRQDPGLGLRLIYFSYDVKMKEKGDIPEGYSVSREKKERFSLILESASTNQTSMYLCASSLGGTASYNEQFFGPGTRLTVL.

This clonotype was found many times. This sequence joins TRBV3-1 and TRBJ1-2; D possibly corresponds to TRBD1 (5 bases). This CDR3 has 12 amino acids. Germline-derived CDR1 and CDR2 are LGHDT and YNNKEL (reference sequence). V lost 4 bases to trimming and J lost 14 bases, with 17 bases between them. The CDR3 sequence is CASSPIQGWRTF. The CDR3 coding sequence is TGTGCCAGCAGCCCGATCCAGGGTTGGAGGACCTTC.

This clonotype was counted between two and nine times. The chain recombines TRBV10-3 with TRBJ2-1, with D possibly being TRBD1 (6 bases). Per the germline V gene, CDR1 is ENHRY and CDR2 is SYGVKD. V lost 5 bases to trimming and J lost 0 bases, with 11 bases between them. This CDR3 has 15 amino acids. CDR3 nucleotides: TGTGCCATCAGTCGACAGGACAGCTCCTACAATGAGCAGTTCTTC. As protein: CAISRQDSSYNEQFF.